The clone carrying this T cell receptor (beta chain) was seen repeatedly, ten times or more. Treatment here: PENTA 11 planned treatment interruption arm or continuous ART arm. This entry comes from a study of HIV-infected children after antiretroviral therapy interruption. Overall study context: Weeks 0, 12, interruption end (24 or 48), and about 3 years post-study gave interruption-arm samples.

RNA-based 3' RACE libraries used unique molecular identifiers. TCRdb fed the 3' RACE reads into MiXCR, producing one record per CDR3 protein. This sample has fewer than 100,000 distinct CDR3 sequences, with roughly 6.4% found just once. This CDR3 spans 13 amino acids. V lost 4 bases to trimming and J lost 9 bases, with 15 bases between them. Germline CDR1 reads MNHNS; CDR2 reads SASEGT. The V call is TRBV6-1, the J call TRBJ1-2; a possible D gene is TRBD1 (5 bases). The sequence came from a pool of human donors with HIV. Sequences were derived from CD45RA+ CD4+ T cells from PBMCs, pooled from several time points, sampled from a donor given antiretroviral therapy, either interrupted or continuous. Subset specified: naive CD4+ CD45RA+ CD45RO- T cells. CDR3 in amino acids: CASSAHRDPRYTF. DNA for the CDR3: TGTGCCAGCAGTGCCCACCGGGACCCACGCTACACCTTC.